The present T cell receptor (beta chain) was sequenced within a study of T cell repertoires in cytomegalovirus infection. The wider study: It was recently identified HLA-C-restricted and well-studied HLA-B-restricted CMV epitopes that the study used. A matching HLA type, together with CMV infection, was signaled by public TCR beta signatures.

Comments on this clonotype: Its antigen is undetermined.

Germline values: CDR1 SGHVS, CDR2 FNYEAQ. The CDR3 consists of 19 residues. V gave up 0 bases and J gave up 0 bases; unmatched junction bases: 10. A single record per CDR3 protein comes from TCRdb applying MiXCR to the reads. The sample holds 380,000 or so distinct CDR3 sequences; nearly 35% are singletons and the top ten take about 14%. V usage is TRBV7-6 and J usage is TRBJ2-3, with 9 bases fitting TRBD2. The starting material was cultured PBMCs, obtained from culture after CMV antigen stimulation. The receptor's source is a human donor in good health (CMV status not recorded). Some clones in this sample may be carry-over from other donors' samples. Here the CDR3 DNA reads TGTGCCAGCAGCTTAGCCCTTAGCGGGAGAGAAGGGAGCACAGATACGCAGTATTTT. Its protein is CASSLALSGREGSTDTQYF.